This is a list of T cell receptor beta chains from one sample in a study of shared clonotypes between healthy human individuals. The repertoire was sequenced with immunoSEQ multiplex PCR; TCRdb's copy has only in-frame clones and lacks some. The profile shows some 1 million clones, approximately 76% of them singletons. The sequencing sample was made of memory CD4+ T cells sorted from blood. These receptors all stem from a man between 18 and 29 years old in good health. Each CDR3 is given with its conserved first and last residue. A D gene is named only where the DNA matches it firmly. Clone size appears in some rows only: once, few, many, or a class for an expanded clone.

d_gene: -; j_gene: TRBJ2-1; v_gene: TRBV10-2; abundance: -; CDR3nt: TGCGCCAGCGGGAGCTCCTACAATGAGCAGTTCTTC; CDR3aa: CASGSSYNEQFF
d_gene: -; j_gene: TRBJ2-5; v_gene: TRBV5-4; abundance: -; CDR3nt: TGTGCCAGCAGCTTAGGTGGGAGACAAGAGACCCAGTACTTC; CDR3aa: CASSLGGRQETQYF
d_gene: -; j_gene: TRBJ1-2; v_gene: TRBV5-4; abundance: many; CDR3nt: TGTGCCAGCAGCTTGACAGCCTCCTATGGCTACACCTTC; CDR3aa: CASSLTASYGYTF
d_gene: -; j_gene: TRBJ2-3; v_gene: TRBV5-1; abundance: -; CDR3nt: TGCGCCAGCAGCCCGGAGCCGAGCACAGATACGCAGTATTTT; CDR3aa: CASSPEPSTDTQYF
d_gene: TRBD1; j_gene: TRBJ1-4; v_gene: TRBV6-6; abundance: -; CDR3nt: TGTGCCAAACCCCCCTACAGGGGACTGTTTTTT; CDR3aa: CAKPPYRGLFF
d_gene: -; j_gene: TRBJ1-1; v_gene: TRBV4-1; abundance: -; CDR3nt: TGCGCCAGCAGCCAAGAGGCGGGTTTACGTACTGAAGCTTTCTTT; CDR3aa: CASSQEAGLRTEAFF
d_gene: TRBD1; j_gene: TRBJ2-7; v_gene: TRBV7-9; abundance: -; CDR3nt: TGTGCCAGCAGCTTAGCGGGGACAGGGAACTACGAGCAGTACTTC; CDR3aa: CASSLAGTGNYEQYF
d_gene: TRBD2; j_gene: TRBJ2-3; v_gene: TRBV6-1; abundance: -; CDR3nt: TGTGCCAGCAGTGCAGGACTAGCGAGGAGCACAGATACGCAGTATTTT; CDR3aa: CASSAGLARSTDTQYF
d_gene: -; j_gene: TRBJ1-2; v_gene: TRBV9; abundance: -; CDR3nt: TGTGCCAGCAGCGTAGGTGATGGTCTTAACTATGGCTACACCTTC; CDR3aa: CASSVGDGLNYGYTF
d_gene: -; j_gene: TRBJ1-6; v_gene: TRBV9; abundance: -; CDR3nt: TGTGCCTCGAGGCAGGGGAGCTCCTATAATTCACCCCTCCACTTT; CDR3aa: CASRQGSSYNSPLHF
d_gene: TRBD1; j_gene: TRBJ1-3; v_gene: TRBV5-1; abundance: once; CDR3nt: TGCGCCAGCAGCGGACAGGGAAGCTCTGGAAACACCATATATTTT; CDR3aa: CASSGQGSSGNTIYF
d_gene: -; j_gene: TRBJ2-3; v_gene: TRBV4-1; abundance: -; CDR3nt: TGCGCCAGCAGCCCACGCGAAGGCGCAGATACGCAGTATTTT; CDR3aa: CASSPREGADTQYF
d_gene: -; j_gene: TRBJ2-2; v_gene: TRBV5-1; abundance: few; CDR3nt: TGCGCCAGCAGCTTGGTACACTACACCGGGGAGCTGTTTTTT; CDR3aa: CASSLVHYTGELFF
d_gene: TRBD1; j_gene: TRBJ2-3; v_gene: TRBV2; abundance: -; CDR3nt: TGTGCCAGCAGGCCGCGACAGGGGAGCACAGATACGCAGTATTTT; CDR3aa: CASRPRQGSTDTQYF
d_gene: -; j_gene: TRBJ1-4; v_gene: TRBV19; abundance: -; CDR3nt: TGTGCCAGTAGTATTTCTTCGAGCAGGGCGGGCGAAAAACTGTTTTTT; CDR3aa: CASSISSSRAGEKLFF
d_gene: -; j_gene: TRBJ2-5; v_gene: TRBV11-3; abundance: once; CDR3nt: TGTGCCAGCAGCTTACGTTGGTGGGAAGGGCCCTTGGTAGAGACCCAGTACTTC; CDR3aa: CASSLRWWEGPLVETQYF
d_gene: TRBD1; j_gene: TRBJ1-4; v_gene: TRBV7-8; abundance: few; CDR3nt: TGTGCCAGCAGCCCGCGGGACAGGTTAAATGAAAAACTGTTTTTT; CDR3aa: CASSPRDRLNEKLFF
d_gene: TRBD1; j_gene: TRBJ1-1; v_gene: TRBV20-1; abundance: once; CDR3nt: TGCCTGGGACAGGATAATAATGAAGCTTTCTTT; CDR3aa: CLGQDNNEAFF
d_gene: -; j_gene: TRBJ1-2; v_gene: TRBV11-2; abundance: -; CDR3nt: TGTGCCAGCAGCGGTATAACTAACTATGGCTACACCTTC; CDR3aa: CASSGITNYGYTF
d_gene: TRBD1; j_gene: TRBJ1-1; v_gene: TRBV4-1; abundance: -; CDR3nt: TGCGCCAGCAGCCAGGGGGAGGGGGCAAGGACTGAAGCTTTCTTT; CDR3aa: CASSQGEGARTEAFF
d_gene: TRBD2; j_gene: TRBJ2-5; v_gene: TRBV4-2; abundance: -; CDR3nt: TGTGCCAGCAGCCAAGGGGCCAGCGGGGGACTTCAAGAGACCCAGTACTTC; CDR3aa: CASSQGASGGLQETQYF
d_gene: TRBD2; j_gene: TRBJ2-7; v_gene: TRBV7-7; abundance: -; CDR3nt: TGTGCTAGCAGCCGCGCGGGGGGCGACTTCGAGCAGTACTTC; CDR3aa: CASSRAGGDFEQYF
d_gene: -; j_gene: TRBJ1-1; v_gene: TRBV29-1; abundance: few; CDR3nt: TGCAGCGTTGGGACAACACAGAACACTGAAGCTTTCTTT; CDR3aa: CSVGTTQNTEAFF
d_gene: -; j_gene: TRBJ1-1; v_gene: TRBV7-2; abundance: -; CDR3nt: TGTGCCAGCAGCGGCATTGGGGTAATTGAGGCTTTCTTT; CDR3aa: CASSGIGVIEAFF
d_gene: -; j_gene: TRBJ1-6; v_gene: TRBV7-2; abundance: -; CDR3nt: TGTGCCAGCAGCTTAGTGAGGTGGCCTTCTAATTCACCCCTCCACTTT; CDR3aa: CASSLVRWPSNSPLHF
d_gene: TRBD1; j_gene: TRBJ1-2; v_gene: TRBV2; abundance: -; CDR3nt: TGTGCCAGCAGTGAAGAGGGGGCGATTGGCTACACCTTC; CDR3aa: CASSEEGAIGYTF
d_gene: -; j_gene: TRBJ1-1; v_gene: TRBV27; abundance: once; CDR3nt: TGTGCCAGCAGTTTAAAGGAGAACACTGAAGCTTTCTTT; CDR3aa: CASSLKENTEAFF
d_gene: -; j_gene: TRBJ2-3; v_gene: TRBV7-9; abundance: -; CDR3nt: TGTGCCAGCAGCTTAGTTGCATCCCTCCAAGAGAGGGATACGCAGTATTTT; CDR3aa: CASSLVASLQERDTQYF
d_gene: -; j_gene: TRBJ1-5; v_gene: TRBV10-3; abundance: -; CDR3nt: TGTGCCAGCAGTACGGTAGAGAGCAATCAGCCCCAGCATTTT; CDR3aa: CASSTVESNQPQHF
d_gene: -; j_gene: TRBJ1-2; v_gene: TRBV20-1; abundance: few; CDR3nt: TGCAGTGCTCCCCACCCCTATGGCTACACCTTC; CDR3aa: CSAPHPYGYTF